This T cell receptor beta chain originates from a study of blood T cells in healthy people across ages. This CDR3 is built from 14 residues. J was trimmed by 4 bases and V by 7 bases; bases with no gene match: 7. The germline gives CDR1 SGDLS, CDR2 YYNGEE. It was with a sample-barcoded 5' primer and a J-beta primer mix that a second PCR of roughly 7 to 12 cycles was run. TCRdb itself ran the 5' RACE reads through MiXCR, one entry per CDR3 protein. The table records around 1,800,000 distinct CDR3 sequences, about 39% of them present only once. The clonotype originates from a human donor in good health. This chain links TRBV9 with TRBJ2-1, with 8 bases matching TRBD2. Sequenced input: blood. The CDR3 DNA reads TGTGCCAGCCTCCGCGGGGGGATTTACAATGAGCAGTTCTTC. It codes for CASLRGGIYNEQFF.